This is a list of T cell receptor beta chains from one sample in a study of blood T cells in healthy people across ages. From the 5' RACE reads, TCRdb called clonotypes with MiXCR, one entry per CDR3 protein. The table records 800,000 or so distinct CDR3 sequences, approximately 25% of them present only once. In addition, the sample was reused for a study of T cells of mothers and their children.

The specimen was blood. Receptors were obtained from a boy aged 5-17 years in good health. Both conserved end residues are part of each CDR3. The listing skips clone size in some rows; elsewhere it reads once, few, many or a size class.

clone size: NA
V gene: TRBV7-2
J gene: TRBJ2-7
CDR3 protein: CASSKIGTASSYEQYF

clone size: NA
V gene: TRBV9
J gene: TRBJ1-2
CDR3 protein: CASRNQVAGYTF

clone size: few
V gene: TRBV6-5
J gene: TRBJ2-7
CDR3 protein: CASSRQGLAGYEQYF

clone size: NA
V gene: TRBV29-1
J gene: TRBJ2-1
CDR3 protein: CSVDTGRDRVGRDAYNEQFF

clone size: few
V gene: TRBV25-1
J gene: TRBJ2-2
CDR3 protein: CASTLGGARNTGELFF

clone size: few
V gene: TRBV29-1
J gene: TRBJ1-2
CDR3 protein: CSVAVGTEYGYTF

clone size: NA
V gene: TRBV5-5
J gene: TRBJ1-2
CDR3 protein: CASSLAGEGYGYTF

clone size: NA
V gene: TRBV7-2
J gene: TRBJ1-4
CDR3 protein: CASSPDFSTNEKLFF

clone size: NA
V gene: TRBV7-9
J gene: TRBJ1-5
CDR3 protein: CASSMTGGGSQPQHF

clone size: few
V gene: TRBV12-3/TRBV12-4
J gene: TRBJ1-1
CDR3 protein: CASSLLQGAEAFF

clone size: NA
V gene: TRBV3-1
J gene: TRBJ1-2
CDR3 protein: CASSQGEGDSYYGYTF

clone size: once
V gene: TRBV4-1
J gene: TRBJ2-7
CDR3 protein: CASSQDMESGYEQYF

clone size: NA
V gene: TRBV7-2
J gene: TRBJ1-1
CDR3 protein: CASSLVGIGSARGPLNTEAFF

clone size: few
V gene: TRBV7-2
J gene: TRBJ2-1
CDR3 protein: CASSQHQNNEQFF

clone size: few
V gene: TRBV5-1
J gene: TRBJ2-5
CDR3 protein: CASSLAAAGVKETQYF

clone size: NA
V gene: TRBV29-1
J gene: TRBJ2-7
CDR3 protein: CSVEDDSYEQYF

clone size: few
V gene: TRBV20-1
J gene: TRBJ2-1
CDR3 protein: CSASLRGSYNEQFF

clone size: NA
V gene: TRBV29-1
J gene: TRBJ2-7
CDR3 protein: CSVDSARENSYEQYF

clone size: few
V gene: TRBV18
J gene: TRBJ2-2
CDR3 protein: CASSPSRSANTGELFF

clone size: few
V gene: TRBV29-1
J gene: TRBJ2-7
CDR3 protein: CSVRGIFAYEQYF

clone size: few
V gene: TRBV9
J gene: TRBJ2-1
CDR3 protein: CASSYHGAWETYNEQFF

clone size: once
V gene: TRBV28
J gene: TRBJ2-1
CDR3 protein: CASSLDRVFGEQFF

clone size: few
V gene: TRBV6-5
J gene: TRBJ1-6
CDR3 protein: CAATRDSNSPLHF

clone size: few
V gene: TRBV6-1
J gene: TRBJ2-1
CDR3 protein: CASSDQAGSYNEQFF

clone size: few
V gene: TRBV7-2
J gene: TRBJ2-5
CDR3 protein: CASSLAPSSKETQYF

clone size: NA
V gene: TRBV20-1
J gene: TRBJ2-5
CDR3 protein: CSAQGQHPKGTQHF

clone size: NA
V gene: TRBV28
J gene: TRBJ2-1
CDR3 protein: CAITRGSSYNEQFF

clone size: NA
V gene: TRBV28
J gene: TRBJ2-3
CDR3 protein: CASSSPGLAGKATDTQYF

clone size: NA
V gene: TRBV10-3
J gene: TRBJ1-1
CDR3 protein: CAISESSWDIYSEAFF